This TCR beta chain was sequenced in a study of shared clonotypes between healthy human individuals. Study-level background: The study used three CD4 naive, three CD4 memory, two CD8 naive and one CD8 memory plate per donor.

The CDR3 length is 14 residues. V was trimmed by 5 bases and J by 0 bases, leaving 10 bases between them. Per germline, CDR1 MDHEN and CDR2 SYDVKM. Study findings and constraints: Rarefaction curves obtained for sorted subsets showed sequencing incomplete despite large depth. Sampling covered blood only; tissue repertoires likely differ. Shared clonotypes across all four donors exceeded non-shared ones in generation probability.

Remarks on this clone: Its antigen is currently unknown.

Libraries were prepared by immunoSEQ multiplex PCR; TCRdb keeps only in-frame clonotypes and omits some of them. In the table there are over a million clones, about 75% of which are singletons. This TCR was sampled from a man in his late teens or twenties in good health. The specimen was memory CD4+ T cells sorted from blood. Subset noted: CD45RA-negative fraction. The chain uses TRBV28 and TRBJ1-1; no clear D. CDR3 DNA sequence: TGTGCCAGCAGTGCCCGCTGGGTGAACACTGAAGCTTTCTTT. Protein: CASSARWVNTEAFF.